Each of the 20 T cell receptor beta chains below was sequenced from the same sample in a study of CD8 T cells in Susac syndrome. An input of roughly 0.45 to 1 ug of RNA was subjected to reverse transcription using random hexamers. Via MiXCR, TCRdb re-called the immunoSEQ multiplex PCR reads, giving one row per CDR3 protein. Among some 110,000 distinct CDR3 sequences listed, approximately 95% were seen once. The sequenced material came from CD8+ T cells from PBMCs. Receptor source: a human donor with multiple sclerosis.

V is TRBV6-6 and J is TRBJ2-3; tentatively, D is TRBD2 (7 bases). Germline-derived CDR1 and CDR2 are MNHNY and SVGAGI (reference sequence). Trimming removed 10 bases at V and 1 base at J, with 18 bases between. There are 15 residues in the CDR3. The DNA of the CDR3 is TGTGCCACCTCCTCCGGGGGGCGACGCACAGATACGCAGTATTTT. It specifies CATSSGGRRTDTQYF.

The gene calls are TRBV29-1 and TRBJ1-2; 7 nucleotides agree with TRBD1. Germline V gives CDR1 SQVTM, CDR2 ANQGSEA. V was clipped by 1 base and J by 5 bases; unmatched bases: 22. The CDR3 consists of 19 residues. CDR3 sequence (DNA): TGCAGCGTTGAAGGCCCCGCGTGGACAGGCCCCCGGGGGGGTTATGGCTACACCTTC. Translating it yields CSVEGPAWTGPRGGYGYTF.

The CDR3 loop is CASSWTRKETQYF. CDR3 nucleotides: TGTGCCAGCAGTTGGACAAGAAAAGAGACCCAGTACTTC. This chain uses TRBV27 with TRBJ2-5, with D perhaps TRBD1 (5 bases). CDR1 is MNHEY, CDR2 SMNVEV, per germline (reference sequence). V was clipped by 4 bases and J by 3 bases, with 9 bases between them. CDR3 length equals 13 residues.

The chain carries TRBV9 and TRBJ2-2; D might be TRBD1 or TRBD2, each matching 5 bases. Germline V lookup: CDR1 SGDLS, CDR2 YYNGEE. This CDR3 spans 12 amino acids. Trimming cost V 3 bases and J 6 bases, with 6 bases left between them. The CDR3: CASSGGAGELFF. CDR3 DNA sequence: TGTGCCAGCAGCGGAGGGGCCGGGGAGCTGTTTTTT.

The V and J genes are TRBV11-2 and TRBJ2-7, with a possible D match to TRBD1 (6 bases). The CDR3 contains 16 residues. Trimming removed 2 bases at V and 6 bases at J, with 20 bases between. Per the germline V gene, CDR1 is SGHAT and CDR2 is FQNNGV. The DNA of the CDR3 is TGTGCCAGCAGCTTACCTCGGACAGCGACCTGGTCCGAGCAGTACTTC. The encoded protein is CASSLPRTATWSEQYF.

The rearrangement uses TRBV27 and TRBJ2-1, with D unclear. V lost 6 bases and J 0 bases, leaving 6 bases between the germline ends. Germline V lookup: CDR1 MNHEY, CDR2 SMNVEV (reference sequence). The length of the CDR3 is 13 residues. CDR3 amino acids: CASSLGSYNEQFF. DNA for the CDR3: TGTGCCAGCAGCTTGGGCTCCTACAATGAGCAGTTCTTC.

This clonotype was seen a single time. The chain employs TRBV3-1 and TRBJ2-2; 8 nucleotides line up with TRBD1. The CDR3 spans 17 residues. Germline lookup yields CDR1 LGHDT and CDR2 YNNKEL (reference sequence). V was pared by 4 bases and J by 1 base, with 8 bases of the junction left unmatched. The CDR3: CASSPYRDRMNTGELFF. For the CDR3, the DNA is TGTGCCAGCAGCCCATACCGGGACAGGATGAACACCGGGGAGCTGTTTTTT.

This sequence joins TRBV5-1 and TRBJ2-1, with D possibly TRBD2 on 6 matching bases. The CDR3 contains 15 residues. Trimming left V 0 bases short and J 6 bases short, with 13 bases between. CDR1 is SGHRS and CDR2 is YFSETQ in the germline V gene. This CDR3 reads CASSLAASAFNEQFF. The DNA of the CDR3 is TGCGCCAGCAGCTTGGCAGCTAGCGCCTTCAATGAGCAGTTCTTC.

This clonotype came up a few times. The V gene is TRBV6-5, the J gene TRBJ2-7, with D hard to call. Germline lookup yields CDR1 MNHEY and CDR2 SVGAGI. Trimming pared 0 bases from V and 2 bases from J, leaving 2 bases between. The CDR3 runs to 12 residues. This CDR3 is CASSYSPYEQYF. The DNA of the CDR3 is TGTGCCAGCAGTTACTCTCCCTACGAGCAGTACTTC.

The chain employs TRBV21-1 and TRBJ2-6; TRBD2 reflects the table's D call only, with no check against the DNA. TRBV21-1 is deemed a pseudogene. The CDR3 runs to 18 residues. Here the CDR3 DNA reads TGTGCCAGCAGCTACTTGGAGGGTCCGATCTCTGGGGCCAACGTCCTGACTTTC. Its protein product is CASSYLEGPISGANVLTF.

The chain is built from TRBV7-8 and TRBJ2-7; D might be TRBD1 (6 bases). Trimming removed 3 bases at V and 3 bases at J, with 12 bases between. The CDR3 length is 14 residues. The germline V gene encodes CDR1 SGHVS and CDR2 FQNEAQ. CDR3 region: CASSFSGRGYEQYF. Here the CDR3 DNA reads TGTGCCAGCAGCTTTTCGGGCAGGGGCTACGAGCAGTACTTC.

The chain carries TRBV7-9 and TRBJ2-7, with D tentatively TRBD1 or TRBD2 (6 bases each). The CDR3 has 12 residues. Germline loops: CDR1 SEHNR, CDR2 FQNEAQ (reference sequence). V was pared by 8 bases and J by 4 bases, with 12 bases between. CDR3 protein: CASRGTSYEQYF. CDR3 bases: TGTGCCAGCCGCGGGACAAGTTACGAGCAGTACTTC. Full variable domain (outside the CDR3, taken from reference TRBV7-9 and TRBJ2-7): DTGVSQNPRHKITKRGQNVTFRCDPISEHNRLYWYRQTLGQGPEFLTYFQNEAQLEKSRLLSDRFSAERPKGSFSTLEIQRTEQGDSAMYLCASRGTSYEQYFGPGTRLTVT.

This clonotype came up a few times. CDR3 nucleotides: TGCAGCGTTGAAGATCGGGGGGGGATAAACTATGGCTACACCTTC. Amino acids: CSVEDRGGINYGYTF. The genes are TRBV29-1 and TRBJ1-2; D perhaps matches TRBD1 (5 bases). The V end lost 0 bases, the J end lost 2 bases, and 13 bases lay between the germline ends. CDR1 and CDR2 (germline): SQVTM, ANQGSEA. There are 15 residues in the CDR3. The full variable domain, its missing parts supplied by reference TRBV29-1 and TRBJ1-2, is SAVISQKPSRDICQRGTSLTIQCQVDSQVTMMFWYRQQPGQSLTLIATANQGSEATYESGFVIDKFPISRPNLTFSTLTVSNMSPEDSSIYLCSVEDRGGINYGYTFGSGTRLTVV.

The chain recombines TRBV7-9 with TRBJ2-1, with 7 bases identical to TRBD2. The CDR3 covers 13 residues. V lost 4 bases, J lost 4 bases, and 1 base stayed unmatched. CDR1 SEHNR and CDR2 FQNEAQ come from the germline V gene (reference sequence). The CDR3 coding sequence is TGTGCCAGCAGCTCGGGGGGTTACAATGAGCAGTTCTTC. Amino acids: CASSSGGYNEQFF.

The chain couples TRBV9 to TRBJ2-2; 7 bases are shared with TRBD1. Trimming took 5 bases from V and 1 from J; bases not matched to a gene: 8. The V gene's germline CDR1 is SGDLS and CDR2 YYNGEE. The CDR3 length is 16 residues. The CDR3 nucleotides are TGTGCCAGCAGAGACAACAGGGGTAGGAACACCGGGGAGCTGTTTTTT. Translated, it gives CASRDNRGRNTGELFF.

The genes are TRBV7-9 and TRBJ2-5; 11 positions match TRBD2. CDR3 length: 15 residues. CDR1 and CDR2 from the germline V gene are SEHNR and FQNEAQ (reference sequence). J gave up 6 bases and V 5 bases, and 8 bases lay outside the gene matches. The CDR3 loop is CASSPGSSGGKTQYF. The CDR3 DNA reads as TGTGCCAGCAGCCCGGGGTCTAGCGGGGGGAAGACCCAGTACTTC.

This clonotype was counted once. V usage is TRBV20-1 and J usage is TRBJ2-2; a possible D gene is TRBD1 (5 bases). From germline, CDR1 is DFQATT and CDR2 SNEGSKA (reference sequence). V shed 3 bases and J shed 3 bases, with 8 bases lying between them. The CDR3 sequence is 13 residues long. CDR3 bases: TGCAGTGCTAGTCCAGGGTACACCGGGGAGCTGTTTTTT. This encodes CSASPGYTGELFF.

In its sample, this clonotype was seen once. The genes are TRBV27 and TRBJ2-5; D gene unclear. Germline V gives CDR1 MNHEY, CDR2 SMNVEV (reference sequence). The CDR3 consists of 17 residues. V was pared by 5 bases and J by 2 bases, with 21 bases between. CDR3 DNA: TGTGCCAGCAGTCTGGACCCCCTGGGCCCGAAACAAGAGACCCAGTACTTC. It codes for CASSLDPLGPKQETQYF.

The chain couples TRBV18 to TRBJ2-3, with D unresolved. CDR1 and CDR2 from the germline V gene are KGHSH and LQKENI. The CDR3 is 18 residues long. V dropped 3 bases and J dropped 1 base, with 20 bases sitting between them. CDR3 coding DNA: TGTGCCAGCTCACCCCCCCGTTTTTGGCGCGGCGGCACAGATACGCAGTATTTT. It encodes CASSPPRFWRGGTDTQYF.

The chain uses TRBV12-3 or TRBV12-4 and TRBJ1-2; the D is unclear. Trimming left V 2 bases short and J 7 bases short, with 11 bases between. This CDR3 is built from 13 residues. The CDR3 loop reads CASSLKLGSGYTF. In nucleotides, the CDR3 is TGTGCCAGCAGTTTAAAGTTAGGGTCTGGCTACACCTTC.